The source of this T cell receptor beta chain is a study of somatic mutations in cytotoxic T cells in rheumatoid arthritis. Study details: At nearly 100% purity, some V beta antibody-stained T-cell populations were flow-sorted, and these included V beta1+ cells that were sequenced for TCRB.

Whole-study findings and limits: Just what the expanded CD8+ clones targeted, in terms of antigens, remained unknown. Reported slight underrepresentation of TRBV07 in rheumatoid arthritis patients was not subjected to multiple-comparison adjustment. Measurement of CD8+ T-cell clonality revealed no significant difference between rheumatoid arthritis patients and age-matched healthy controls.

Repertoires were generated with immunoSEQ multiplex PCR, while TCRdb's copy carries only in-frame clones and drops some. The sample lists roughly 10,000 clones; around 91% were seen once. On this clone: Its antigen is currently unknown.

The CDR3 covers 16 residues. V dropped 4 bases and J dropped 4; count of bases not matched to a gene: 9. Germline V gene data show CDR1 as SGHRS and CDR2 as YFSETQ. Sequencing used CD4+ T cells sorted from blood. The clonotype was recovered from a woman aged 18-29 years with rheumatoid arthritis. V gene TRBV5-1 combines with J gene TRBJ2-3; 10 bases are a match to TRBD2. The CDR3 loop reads CASSTVSGRLADTQYF. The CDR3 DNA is TGCGCCAGCAGCACCGTTAGCGGGAGGTTGGCAGATACGCAGTATTTT. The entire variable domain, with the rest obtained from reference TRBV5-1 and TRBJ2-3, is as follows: KAGVTQTPRYLIKTRGQQVTLSCSPISGHRSVSWYQQTPGQGLQFLFEYFSETQRNKGNFPGRFSGRQFSNSRSEMNVSTLELGDSALYLCASSTVSGRLADTQYFGPGTRLTVL.